Listed below are T cell receptor beta chains from one sample, sequenced in a study of blood T cell repertoires in COVID-19. Assay used: immunoSEQ multiplex PCR; TCRdb lists only in-frame clones, some missing. The repertoire holds 490,000 or so clones, with approximately 90% as singletons. Sample: PBMCs or T cells enriched from blood (not recorded which). Source of these receptors: a woman between 40 and 50 years old who had recovered from COVID-19. Each CDR3 is given with its conserved first and last residue. A D gene is named only where the DNA matches it firmly. Not every row has a clone size; where given, it reads once, few, many or a size class.

size	D	J	V	CDR3	DNA
NA	NA	TRBJ2-2	TRBV4-3	CASSQGLSGETGELFF	TGCGCCAGCAGCCAAGGATTGTCGGGGGAGACCGGGGAGCTGTTTTTT
NA	TRBD1	TRBJ1-1	TRBV10-3	CAIKGGSTGGTEAFF	TGTGCCATCAAAGGTGGCTCGACAGGGGGCACTGAAGCTTTCTTT
NA	TRBD1	TRBJ1-2	TRBV9	CASTREGQANYGYTF	TGTGCCAGCACCCGCGAGGGACAGGCAAACTATGGCTACACCTTC
NA	TRBD1	TRBJ1-2	TRBV18	CASSRSTGLDYGYTF	TGTGCCAGCTCACGCTCGACAGGGCTGGACTATGGCTACACCTTC
NA	NA	TRBJ2-3	TRBV2	CASNPTADTQYF	TGTGCCAGCAACCCCACAGCAGATACGCAGTATTTT
NA	TRBD1	TRBJ2-5	TRBV29-1	CSVGKGATYQETQYF	TGCAGCGTTGGGAAGGGGGCTACGTACCAAGAGACCCAGTACTTC
NA	TRBD2	TRBJ2-1	TRBV7-8	CASSPDVRGGYNEQFF	TGTGCCAGCAGCCCAGACGTTAGGGGAGGGTACAATGAGCAGTTCTTC
NA	TRBD1	TRBJ1-6	TRBV7-9	CASSVAPGTGYTSPLHF	TGTGCCAGCAGCGTCGCACCCGGGACAGGGTATACTTCACCCCTCCACTTT
NA	TRBD1	TRBJ1-3	TRBV5-5	CASSSWGGTGERTGNTIYF	TGTGCCAGCAGCTCCTGGGGCGGGACAGGTGAACGTACTGGAAACACCATATATTTT
NA	TRBD1	TRBJ2-5	TRBV10-3	CAISGTGRGETQYF	TGTGCCATCAGCGGGACAGGTAGGGGAGAGACCCAGTACTTC
NA	NA	TRBJ2-4	TRBV19	CASSILFRRNKSPIQYF	TGTGCCAGTAGTATCCTTTTTAGGCGGAATAAGAGCCCCATTCAGTACTTC
NA	TRBD1	TRBJ1-2	TRBV5-5	CASRTNTGGSSGYTF	TGTGCCAGCAGGACCAACACAGGGGGCTCTAGTGGCTACACCTTC
NA	TRBD1	TRBJ1-4	TRBV25-1	CASSAGTGLTNEKLFF	TGTGCCAGCAGTGCGGGGACAGGGCTAACTAATGAAAAACTGTTTTTT
NA	TRBD2	TRBJ2-2	TRBV7-2	CASSLERPRASGTGELFF	TGTGCCAGCAGCTTAGAGCGACCCCGGGCTAGCGGGACCGGGGAGCTGTTTTTT
NA	TRBD1	TRBJ1-5	TRBV10-3	CAIQGASRNQPQHF	TGTGCCATACAGGGGGCATCGAGGAATCAGCCCCAGCATTTT
once	NA	TRBJ1-1	TRBV7-2	CASSLVGVPGEGEAFF	TGTGCCAGCAGCTTAGTGGGTGTTCCAGGGGAGGGGGAAGCTTTCTTT
NA	NA	TRBJ1-2	TRBV24-1	CATSVSSHYGYTF	TGTGCCACCAGTGTTTCGTCTCACTATGGCTACACCTTC
NA	NA	TRBJ1-2	TRBV11-3	CASSLVSGNSIRGYTF	TGTGCCAGCAGCTTAGTGTCGGGAAACTCCATCCGTGGCTACACCTTC
few	TRBD1	TRBJ1-5	TRBV7-9	CASSHPRDRTFNQPQHF	TGTGCCAGCAGCCATCCCCGGGACAGGACGTTCAATCAGCCCCAGCATTTT
NA	TRBD1	TRBJ1-3	TRBV10-3	CAVHPTGVIENTIYF	TGTGCCGTCCATCCGACAGGGGTAATAGAAAACACCATATATTTT
NA	NA	TRBJ1-5	TRBV2	CASSEASGNQPQHF	TGTGCCAGCAGTGAAGCGTCGGGGAATCAGCCCCAGCATTTT
NA	TRBD2	TRBJ2-5	TRBV5-4	CASSFGTSGGQETQYF	TGTGCCAGCAGCTTCGGGACTAGCGGAGGGCAAGAGACCCAGTACTTC
NA	TRBD1	TRBJ1-3	TRBV7-8	CASSLPRTGPNTIYF	TGTGCCAGCAGCTTACCCCGGACAGGACCCAACACCATATATTTT
NA	TRBD1	TRBJ1-2	TRBV27	CASSLLGTGAYGYTF	TGTGCCAGCAGTTTACTCGGGACAGGGGCATATGGCTACACCTTC
NA	NA	TRBJ2-7	TRBV28	CASRRSLGHLYEQYF	TGTGCCAGCAGACGTAGTTTGGGACACCTTTACGAGCAGTACTTC
NA	NA	TRBJ1-1	TRBV12-5	CASGLVILSFF	TGTGCTAGTGGTTTGGTAATCCTGTCTTTCTTT
once	NA	TRBJ1-4	TRBV7-2	CASSLRVNEKLFF	TGTGCCAGCAGCTTAAGAGTAAATGAAAAACTGTTTTTT
NA	NA	TRBJ2-1	TRBV20-1	CSAVNNEQFF	TGCAGTGCCGTAAACAATGAGCAGTTCTTC
NA	NA	TRBJ2-7	TRBV6-5	CASNAGREESEQYF	TGTGCCAGCAATGCGGGCCGAGAGGAATCCGAGCAGTACTTC
NA	NA	TRBJ1-1	TRBV6-5	CASRAPTHTRTEAFF	TGTGCCAGCAGAGCTCCGACACATACTCGCACTGAAGCTTTCTTT
NA	TRBD1	TRBJ2-7	TRBV5-6	CASSPDRVSYEQYF	TGTGCCAGCAGCCCCGACAGGGTATCGTACGAGCAGTACTTC
NA	TRBD2	TRBJ2-2	TRBV19	CASSLAGGLGGELFF	TGTGCCAGTAGTTTAGCGGGAGGGCTCGGCGGGGAGCTGTTTTTT
once	NA	TRBJ2-1	TRBV7-2	CASSLGRSGSYNEQFF	TGTGCCAGCAGCCTCGGGCGGTCGGGATCCTACAATGAGCAGTTCTTC
once	TRBD2	TRBJ2-7	TRBV6-2/TRBV6-3	CASSGTSGGEQYF	TGTGCCAGCAGTGGGACTAGCGGGGGCGAGCAGTACTTC
NA	NA	TRBJ2-1	TRBV5-5	CASSLVAGHEQFF	TGTGCCAGCAGCTTGGTGGCGGGGCATGAGCAGTTCTTC
NA	TRBD1	TRBJ1-1	TRBV4-1	CASSPGPGQGPTEAFF	TGCGCCAGCAGCCCTGGTCCGGGACAGGGGCCCACTGAAGCTTTCTTT
few	NA	TRBJ1-5	TRBV27	CASSRDFSNQPQHF	TGTGCCAGTTCGCGGGACTTTAGCAATCAGCCCCAGCATTTT
NA	TRBD1	TRBJ2-1	TRBV3-1/TRBV3-2	CASSQPTGTGNYNEQFF	TGTGCCAGCAGCCAACCAACCGGGACAGGGAATTACAATGAGCAGTTCTTC
NA	NA	TRBJ2-1	TRBV15	CATSRVPSENEQFF	TGTGCCACCAGCAGAGTCCCATCAGAAAATGAGCAGTTCTTC
NA	NA	TRBJ2-7	TRBV4-3	CASSQVAGPQVSYEQYF	TGCGCCAGCAGCCAAGTCGCGGGGCCCCAGGTCTCCTACGAGCAGTACTTC
NA	TRBD1	TRBJ1-2	TRBV13	CASSFAGGYGYTF	TGTGCCAGCAGCTTTGCAGGGGGCTATGGCTACACCTTC
NA	TRBD2	TRBJ2-4	TRBV7-2	CASSSGLAAVKNIQYF	TGTGCCAGCAGCTCCGGACTAGCGGCTGTCAAAAACATTCAGTACTTC
NA	NA	TRBJ2-5	TRBV7-6	CASSLRASSRTQYF	TGTGCCAGCAGCTTGCGGGCCTCAAGTAGGACCCAGTACTTC
once	NA	TRBJ2-5	TRBV6-5	CAATGETQYF	TGTGCCGCCACCGGGGAGACCCAGTACTTC
NA	TRBD1	TRBJ2-2	TRBV6-2/TRBV6-3	CASSYRAGGFIVGGELFF	TGTGCCAGCAGTTACCGGGCAGGGGGCTTCATCGTGGGCGGGGAGCTGTTTTTT
NA	NA	TRBJ2-1	TRBV25-1	CASSDPRQGGHNEQFF	TGTGCCAGCAGTGACCCGCGACAGGGAGGTCACAATGAGCAGTTCTTC
NA	NA	TRBJ2-7	TRBV7-2	CASRKTVSYEQYF	TGTGCCAGCCGCAAGACTGTTTCCTACGAGCAGTACTTC
NA	NA	TRBJ1-1	TRBV7-6	CASSRGQNTEAFF	TGTGCCAGCAGCCGGGGACAGAACACTGAAGCTTTCTTT
NA	TRBD1	TRBJ1-3	TRBV13	CASSRQGSAGNTIYF	TGTGCCAGCAGCCGACAGGGGTCCGCTGGAAACACCATATATTTT
few	NA	TRBJ2-7	TRBV5-6	CASSLGYEQYF	TGTGCCAGCAGCCTCGGCTACGAGCAGTACTTC
NA	NA	TRBJ1-3	TRBV4-3	CASSQDSGLSGNTIYF	TGCGCCAGCAGCCAAGATAGTGGGCTTTCTGGAAACACCATATATTTT
once	TRBD2	TRBJ2-1	TRBV5-4	CASSFGIGTSGNNEQFF	TGTGCCAGCAGCTTCGGGATCGGGACTAGCGGAAACAATGAGCAGTTCTTC
NA	NA	TRBJ1-1	TRBV28	CASAPPKDSYTEAFF	TGTGCCAGCGCGCCTCCGAAGGACTCGTACACTGAAGCTTTCTTT